This TCR beta chain was documented in a study of blood T cell repertoires in COVID-19. Looking at the study overall: Sample material is recorded as cDNA or gDNA derived from T cells, B-cell-depleted T cells, or PBMCs.

The CDR3 contains 17 residues. Per the germline V gene, CDR1 is SGHRS and CDR2 is YFSETQ. V lost 2 bases and J lost 5; bases outside the gene matches: 10. Original data processing: Cell counts per sample came from amplifying reference gene primers. Assay used: immunoSEQ multiplex PCR; TCRdb lists only in-frame clones, some missing. The DNA was the basis for D and trimming; V, J and clone size are from that table. This sample has about 230,000 clones, with just over 85% found just once. The J gene is TRBJ2-1, the V gene TRBV5-1; 10 nucleotides match TRBD2. The sample was peripheral blood. The source is a man in his fifties or sixties with COVID-19, enrolled during active disease. CDR3 DNA: TGCGCCAGCAGCTTTGCCGCCAGCGGGAGGGCCGACAATGAGCAGTTCTTC. Residues: CASSFAASGRADNEQFF.